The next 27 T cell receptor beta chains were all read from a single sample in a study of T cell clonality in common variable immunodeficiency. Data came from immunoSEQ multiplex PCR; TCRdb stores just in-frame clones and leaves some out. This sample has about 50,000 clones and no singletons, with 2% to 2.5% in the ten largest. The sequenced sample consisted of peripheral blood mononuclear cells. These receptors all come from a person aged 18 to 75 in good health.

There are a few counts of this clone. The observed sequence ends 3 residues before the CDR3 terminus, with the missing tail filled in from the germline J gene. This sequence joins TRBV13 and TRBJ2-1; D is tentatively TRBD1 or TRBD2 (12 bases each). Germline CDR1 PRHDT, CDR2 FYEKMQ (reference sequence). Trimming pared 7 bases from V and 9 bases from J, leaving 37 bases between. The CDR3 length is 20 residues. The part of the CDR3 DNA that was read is TGTGCCAGCATCCTAGGATGGGGACAGGGGGCTAGCGGGAGGGCTAGTGAG. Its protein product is CASILGWGQGASGRASE. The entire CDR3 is CASILGWGQGASGRASEQFF.

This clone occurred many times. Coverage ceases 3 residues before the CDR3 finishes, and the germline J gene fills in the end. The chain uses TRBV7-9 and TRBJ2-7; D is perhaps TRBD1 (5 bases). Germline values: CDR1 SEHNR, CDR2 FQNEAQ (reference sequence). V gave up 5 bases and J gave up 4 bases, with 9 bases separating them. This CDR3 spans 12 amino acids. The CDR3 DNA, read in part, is TGTGCCAGCAGCGCCAAGGGGTACGAG. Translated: CASSAKGYE. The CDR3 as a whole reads CASSAKGYEQYF.

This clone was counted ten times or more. Incomplete CDR3 DNA: TGCAGTGCTAGCGACAGTGTTATGCCCTATAATTCACCC. Its protein is CSASDSVMPYNSP. The whole CDR3 protein reads CSASDSVMPYNSPLHF. V usage is TRBV20-1 and J usage is TRBJ1-6, with D possibly TRBD1 on 5 matching bases. The observed sequence ends 3 residues before the CDR3 terminus, with the missing tail filled in from the germline J gene. Germline V gene lookup returns CDR1 DFQATT and CDR2 SNEGSKA (reference sequence). Trimming stripped 3 bases from V and 2 bases from J, with 14 bases between. The CDR3 is 16 residues long.

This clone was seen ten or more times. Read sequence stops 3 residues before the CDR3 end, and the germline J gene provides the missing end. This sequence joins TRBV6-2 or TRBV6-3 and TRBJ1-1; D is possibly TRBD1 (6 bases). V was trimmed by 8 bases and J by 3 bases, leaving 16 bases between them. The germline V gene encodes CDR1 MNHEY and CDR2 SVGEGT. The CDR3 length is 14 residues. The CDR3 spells CASSYGGADTEAFF. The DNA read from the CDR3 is TGTGCCAGCTCGTACGGGGGGGCCGACACTGAA.

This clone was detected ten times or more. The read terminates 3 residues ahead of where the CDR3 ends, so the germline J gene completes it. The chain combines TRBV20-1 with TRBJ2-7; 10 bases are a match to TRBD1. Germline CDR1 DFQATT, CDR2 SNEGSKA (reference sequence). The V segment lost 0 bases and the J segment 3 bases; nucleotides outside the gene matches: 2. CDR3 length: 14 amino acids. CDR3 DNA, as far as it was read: TGCAGTGCTAGAGACGACAGGGGGCGCTACGAG. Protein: CSARDDRGRYE. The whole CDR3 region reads CSARDDRGRYEQYF.

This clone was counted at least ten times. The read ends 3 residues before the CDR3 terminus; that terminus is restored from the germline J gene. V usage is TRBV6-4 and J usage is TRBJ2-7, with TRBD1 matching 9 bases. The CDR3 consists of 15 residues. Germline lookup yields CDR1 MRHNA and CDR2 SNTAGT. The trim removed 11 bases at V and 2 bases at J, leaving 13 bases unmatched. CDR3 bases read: TGTGCCGGACCGACAGGGGGAGATTCACCCTACGAG. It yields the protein CAGPTGGDSPYE. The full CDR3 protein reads CAGPTGGDSPYEQYF.

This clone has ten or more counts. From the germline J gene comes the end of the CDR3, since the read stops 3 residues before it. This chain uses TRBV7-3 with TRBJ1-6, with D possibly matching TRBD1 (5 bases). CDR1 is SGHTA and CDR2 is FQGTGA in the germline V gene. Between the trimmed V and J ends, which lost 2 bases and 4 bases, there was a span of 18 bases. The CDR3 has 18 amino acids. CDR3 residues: CASSLSPPRAGYNSPLHF. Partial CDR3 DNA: TGTGCCAGCAGCTTATCTCCTCCCAGGGCTGGGTATAATTCACCC.

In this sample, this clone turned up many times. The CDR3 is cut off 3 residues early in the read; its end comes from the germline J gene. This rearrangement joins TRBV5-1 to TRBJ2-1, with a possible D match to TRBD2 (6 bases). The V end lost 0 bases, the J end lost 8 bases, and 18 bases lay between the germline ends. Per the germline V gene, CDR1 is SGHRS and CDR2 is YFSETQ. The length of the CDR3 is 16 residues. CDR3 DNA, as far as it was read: TGCGCCAGCAGCTTGGGGCTTCTAGCGAACAAAGATGAG. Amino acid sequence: CASSLGLLANKDE. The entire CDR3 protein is CASSLGLLANKDEQFF.

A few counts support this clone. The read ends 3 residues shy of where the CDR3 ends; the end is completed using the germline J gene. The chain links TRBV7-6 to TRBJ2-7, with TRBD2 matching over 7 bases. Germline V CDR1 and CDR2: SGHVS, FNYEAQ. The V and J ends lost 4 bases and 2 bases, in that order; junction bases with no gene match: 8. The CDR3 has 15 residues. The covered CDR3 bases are TGTGCCAGCAGCTCCGATTCTAGCGGAGCCTACGAG. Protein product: CASSSDSSGAYE. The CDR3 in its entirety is CASSSDSSGAYEQYF.

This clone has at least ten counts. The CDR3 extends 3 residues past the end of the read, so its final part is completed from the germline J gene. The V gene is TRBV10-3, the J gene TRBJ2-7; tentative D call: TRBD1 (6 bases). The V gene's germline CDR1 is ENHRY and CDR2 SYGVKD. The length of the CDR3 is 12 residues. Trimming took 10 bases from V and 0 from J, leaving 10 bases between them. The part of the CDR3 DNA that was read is TGTGCCAGGGGACAAAACTCCTACGAG. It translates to CARGQNSYE. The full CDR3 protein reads CARGQNSYEQYF.

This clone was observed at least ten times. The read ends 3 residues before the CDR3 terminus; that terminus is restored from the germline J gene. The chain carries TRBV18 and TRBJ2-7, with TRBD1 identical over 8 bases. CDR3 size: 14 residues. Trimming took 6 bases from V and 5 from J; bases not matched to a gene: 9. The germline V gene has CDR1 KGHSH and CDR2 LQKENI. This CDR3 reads CASSPGTGVNEQYF. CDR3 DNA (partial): TGTGCCAGCTCGCCCGGGACAGGAGTCAACGAG.

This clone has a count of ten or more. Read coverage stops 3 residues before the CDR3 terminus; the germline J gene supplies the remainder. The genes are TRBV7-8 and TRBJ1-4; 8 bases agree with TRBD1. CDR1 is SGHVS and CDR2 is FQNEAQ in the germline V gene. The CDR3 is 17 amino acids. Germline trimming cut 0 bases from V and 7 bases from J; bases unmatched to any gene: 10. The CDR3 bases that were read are TGTGCCAGCAGCTTAGCAGGCAGGGGGCAAATGATTGAAAAA. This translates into CASSLAGRGQMIEK. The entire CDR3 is CASSLAGRGQMIEKLFF.

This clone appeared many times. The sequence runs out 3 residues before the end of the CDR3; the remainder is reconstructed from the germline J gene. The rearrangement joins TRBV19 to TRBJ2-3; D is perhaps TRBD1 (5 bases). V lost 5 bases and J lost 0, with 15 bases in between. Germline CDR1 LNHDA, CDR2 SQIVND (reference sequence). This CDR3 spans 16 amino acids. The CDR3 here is CASSAQTASSTDTQYF. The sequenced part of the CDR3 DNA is TGTGCCAGTAGTGCCCAGACAGCCTCTAGCACAGATACG.

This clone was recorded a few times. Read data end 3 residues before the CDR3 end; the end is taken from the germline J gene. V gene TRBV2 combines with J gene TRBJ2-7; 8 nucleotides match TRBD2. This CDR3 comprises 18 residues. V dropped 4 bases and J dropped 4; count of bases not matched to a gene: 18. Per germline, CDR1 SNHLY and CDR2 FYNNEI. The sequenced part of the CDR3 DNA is TGTGCCAGCAGTGGGTCCGCGGGGGGCAGCCCCGGTGGGTACGAG. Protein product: CASSGSAGGSPGGYE. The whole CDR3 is CASSGSAGGSPGGYEQYF.

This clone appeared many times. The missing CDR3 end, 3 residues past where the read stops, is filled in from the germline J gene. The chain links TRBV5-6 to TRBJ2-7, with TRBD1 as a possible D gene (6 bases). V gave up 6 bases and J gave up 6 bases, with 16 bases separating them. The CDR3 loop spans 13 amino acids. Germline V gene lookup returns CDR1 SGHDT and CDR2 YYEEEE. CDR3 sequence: CASTVQGMGEQYF. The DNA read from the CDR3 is TGTGCCAGCACAGTGCAGGGGATGGGCGAG.

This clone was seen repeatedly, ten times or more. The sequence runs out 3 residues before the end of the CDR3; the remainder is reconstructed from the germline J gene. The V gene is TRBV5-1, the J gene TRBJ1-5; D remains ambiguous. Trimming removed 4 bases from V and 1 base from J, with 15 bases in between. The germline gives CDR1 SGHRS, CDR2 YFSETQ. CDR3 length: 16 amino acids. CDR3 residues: CASSLGLRESNQPQHF. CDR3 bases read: TGCGCCAGCAGCCTTGGCCTCAGAGAAAGCAATCAGCCC.

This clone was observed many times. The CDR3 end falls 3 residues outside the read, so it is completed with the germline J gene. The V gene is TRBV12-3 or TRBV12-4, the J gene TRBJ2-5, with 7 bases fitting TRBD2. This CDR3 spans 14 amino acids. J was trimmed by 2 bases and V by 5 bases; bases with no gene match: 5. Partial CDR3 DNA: TGTGCCAGCAGTGGGACTACAAAGCAAGAGACC. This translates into CASSGTTKQET. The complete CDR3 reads CASSGTTKQETQYF.

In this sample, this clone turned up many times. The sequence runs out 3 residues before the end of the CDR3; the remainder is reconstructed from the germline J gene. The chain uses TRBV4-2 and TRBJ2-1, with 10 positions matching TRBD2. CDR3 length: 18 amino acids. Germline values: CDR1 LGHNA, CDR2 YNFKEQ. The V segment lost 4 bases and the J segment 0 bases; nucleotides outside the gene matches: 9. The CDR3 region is CASSPLVAGGSSYNEQFF. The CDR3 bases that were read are TGTGCCAGCAGCCCTCTAGTAGCGGGAGGTAGCTCCTACAATGAG.

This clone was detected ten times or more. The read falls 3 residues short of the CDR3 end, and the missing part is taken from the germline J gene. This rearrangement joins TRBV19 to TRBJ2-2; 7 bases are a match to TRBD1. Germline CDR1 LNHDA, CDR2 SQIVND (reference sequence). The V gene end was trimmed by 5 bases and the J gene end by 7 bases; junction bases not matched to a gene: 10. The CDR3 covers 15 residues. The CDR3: CASSYTGEIIGELFF. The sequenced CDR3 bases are TGTGCCAGTAGTTATACAGGGGAGATCATCGGGGAG.

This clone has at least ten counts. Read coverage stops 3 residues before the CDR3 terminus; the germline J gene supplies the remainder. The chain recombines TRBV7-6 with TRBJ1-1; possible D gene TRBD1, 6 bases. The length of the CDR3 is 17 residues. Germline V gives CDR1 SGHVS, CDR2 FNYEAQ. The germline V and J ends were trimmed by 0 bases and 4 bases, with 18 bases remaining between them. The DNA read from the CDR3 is TGTGCCAGCAGCTTAGCTGGGCCTTCAATAGGGGGCACTGAA. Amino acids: CASSLAGPSIGGTE. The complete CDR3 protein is CASSLAGPSIGGTEAFF. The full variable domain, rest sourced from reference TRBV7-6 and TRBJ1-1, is GAGVSQSPRYKVTKRGQDVALRCDPISGHVSLYWYRQALGQGPEFLTYFNYEAQQDKSGLPNDRFSAERPEGSISTLTIQRTEQRDSAMYRCASSLAGPSIGGTEAFFGQGTRLTVV.

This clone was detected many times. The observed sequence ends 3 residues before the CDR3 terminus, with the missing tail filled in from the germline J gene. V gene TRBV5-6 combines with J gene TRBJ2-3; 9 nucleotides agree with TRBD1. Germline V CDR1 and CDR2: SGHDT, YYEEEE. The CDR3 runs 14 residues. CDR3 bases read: TGTGCCAGCAGCTTGGGAACAGGGGGCCAGACG. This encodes CASSLGTGGQT. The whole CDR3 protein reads CASSLGTGGQTQYF. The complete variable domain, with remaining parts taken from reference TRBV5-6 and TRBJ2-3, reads DAGVTQSPTHLIKTRGQQVTLRCSPKSGHDTVSWYQQALGQGPQFIFQYYEEEERQRGNFPDRFSGHQFPNYSSELNVNALLLGDSALYLCASSLGTGGQTQYFGPGTRLTVL.

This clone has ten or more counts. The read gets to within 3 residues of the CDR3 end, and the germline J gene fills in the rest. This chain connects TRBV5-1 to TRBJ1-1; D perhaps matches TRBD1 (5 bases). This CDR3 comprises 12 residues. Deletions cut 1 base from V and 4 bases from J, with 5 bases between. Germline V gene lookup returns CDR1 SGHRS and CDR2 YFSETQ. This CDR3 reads CASSLQGTEAFF. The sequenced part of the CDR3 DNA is TGCGCCAGCAGCTTGCAGGGCACTGAA.

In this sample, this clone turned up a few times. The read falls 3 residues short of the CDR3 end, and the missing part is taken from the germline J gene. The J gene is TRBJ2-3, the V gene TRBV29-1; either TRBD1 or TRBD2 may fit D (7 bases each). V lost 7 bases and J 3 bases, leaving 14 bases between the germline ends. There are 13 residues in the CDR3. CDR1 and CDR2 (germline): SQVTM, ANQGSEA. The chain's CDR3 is CSGDREGTDTQYF. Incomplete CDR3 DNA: TGCAGCGGTGACAGGGAGGGGACAGATACG.

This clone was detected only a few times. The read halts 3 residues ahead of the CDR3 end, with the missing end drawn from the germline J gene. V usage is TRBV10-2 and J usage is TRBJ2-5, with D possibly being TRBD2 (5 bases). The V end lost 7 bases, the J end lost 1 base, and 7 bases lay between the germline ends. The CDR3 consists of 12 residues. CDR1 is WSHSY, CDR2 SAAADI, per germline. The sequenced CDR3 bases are TGCGCCAGCAAACGGGGCCAAGAGACC. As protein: CASKRGQET. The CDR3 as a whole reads CASKRGQETQYF.

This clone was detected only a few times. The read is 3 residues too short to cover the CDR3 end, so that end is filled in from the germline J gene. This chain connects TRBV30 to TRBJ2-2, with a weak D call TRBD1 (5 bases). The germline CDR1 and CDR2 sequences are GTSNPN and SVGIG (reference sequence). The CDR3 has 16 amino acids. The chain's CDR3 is CAWSNPGSPNGEKLFF. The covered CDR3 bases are TGTGCCTGGAGCAACCCAGGGTCCCCTAATGGTGAAAAG.

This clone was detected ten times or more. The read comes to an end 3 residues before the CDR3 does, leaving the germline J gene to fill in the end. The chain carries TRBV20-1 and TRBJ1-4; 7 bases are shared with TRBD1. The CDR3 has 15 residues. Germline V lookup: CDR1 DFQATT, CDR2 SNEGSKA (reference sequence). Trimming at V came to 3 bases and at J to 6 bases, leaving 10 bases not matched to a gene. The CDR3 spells CSASKIGDRDEKLFF. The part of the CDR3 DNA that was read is TGCAGTGCTAGTAAGATTGGCGACAGGGATGAAAAA.

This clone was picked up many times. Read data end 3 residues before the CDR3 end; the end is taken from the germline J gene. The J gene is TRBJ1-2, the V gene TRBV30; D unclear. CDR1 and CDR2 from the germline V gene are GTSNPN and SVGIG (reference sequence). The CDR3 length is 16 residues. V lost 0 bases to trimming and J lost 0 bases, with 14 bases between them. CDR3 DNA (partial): TGTGCCTGGAGTGTACTTATGAGCTTTACTAACTATGGC. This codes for CAWSVLMSFTNYG. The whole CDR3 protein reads CAWSVLMSFTNYGYTF.